The present T cell receptor (beta chain) was sequenced within a study of tumor and adjacent non-tumor tissue in lung cancer. Overall study results and limits: Higher tumor TCR diversity was associated with shorter survival. Tumor tissue had significantly higher TCR diversity than normal lung. In normal lung, the top 100 clones were significantly more dominant than in tumor.

A modified ARM-PCR protocol with three rounds of nested PCR amplified TCRbeta. MiXCR was run by TCRdb on the multiplex PCR reads, yielding one entry per CDR3 protein. The sample consists of approximately 79,000 distinct CDR3 sequences, about two thirds of them appearing once. RNA was extracted from bulk tissue without any cell sorting. Donors were chemotherapy-naive, newly diagnosed lung cancer surgical patients in China, August–late 2014. V was clipped by 6 bases and J by 0 bases, with 10 bases between them. The length of the CDR3 is 13 residues. CDR1 is SQVTM, CDR2 ANQGSEA, per germline. In regard to this clonotype: The antigen remains undetermined.

The sequenced sample consisted of lung tumor tissue. This TCR was sampled from a woman in her thirties or forties with non-small cell lung cancer. V is TRBV29-1 and J is TRBJ2-3; the D is unclear. The CDR3 nucleotides read TGCAGCGTGAGATATGGGAGCACAGATACGCAGTATTTT. Protein sequence: CSVRYGSTDTQYF.